One sample yielded the 26 T cell receptor beta chains listed below, sequenced in a study of blood T cell repertoires in COVID-19. TCRdb keeps only in-frame clones here, not all; method: immunoSEQ multiplex PCR. This sample carries some 110,000 clones, roughly 76% of them seen once, and the ten largest clones take 8% to 10%. Sequences were obtained from peripheral blood. These receptors were taken from a woman aged 70 to 79 with acute or convalescent COVID-19.

This chain links TRBV11-2 with TRBJ1-2, with unresolved D. Germline lookup yields CDR1 SGHAT and CDR2 FQNNGV. CDR3 length equals 12 residues. V dropped 4 bases and J dropped 3 bases, with 6 bases sitting between them. CDR3 amino acids: CASSSSDYGYTF. DNA of the CDR3: TGTGCCAGCAGCTCCAGTGACTATGGCTACACCTTC.

This chain links TRBV18 with TRBJ2-6; a possible D gene is TRBD1 (6 bases). The CDR3 has 15 residues. Trimming removed 6 bases at V and 3 bases at J, with 12 bases between. Germline loops: CDR1 KGHSH, CDR2 LQKENI. Here the CDR3 reads CASSARGYGANVLTF. CDR3 nucleotide sequence: TGTGCCAGCTCGGCCAGGGGCTATGGGGCCAACGTCCTGACTTTC.

The V gene is TRBV19, the J gene TRBJ1-5; 8 bases fit TRBD1. CDR3 length: 17 amino acids. Losses at the gene ends were 4 bases for V and 7 bases for J; bases not matched to a gene: 15. CDR1 is LNHDA and CDR2 is SQIVND in the germline V gene (reference sequence). CDR3 residues: CASSTQEKQGGRQPQHF. CDR3 coding DNA: TGTGCCAGTAGTACGCAAGAAAAACAGGGGGGTCGGCAGCCCCAGCATTTT.

J is TRBJ1-3 and V is TRBV5-1; 7 bases are shared with TRBD1. Germline values: CDR1 SGHRS, CDR2 YFSETQ. The V segment lost 4 bases and the J segment 1 base; nucleotides outside the gene matches: 5. This CDR3 is built from 15 residues. The CDR3 nucleotides read TGCGCCAGCAGCCGAGACAGGGAGTCTGGAAACACCATATATTTT. Protein sequence: CASSRDRESGNTIYF.

The chain has TRBV3-1 (or the pseudogene TRBV3-2) and TRBJ2-3; D is possibly TRBD2 (6 bases). This CDR3 comprises 15 residues. Germline V gene sequence: CDR1 LGHDT, CDR2 YNNKEL (reference sequence). Trimming removed 5 bases at V and 0 bases at J, with 12 bases between. The CDR3, as DNA: TGTGCCAGCAGCTCGGGACTGGGAAGCACAGATACGCAGTATTTT. Translating gives CASSSGLGSTDTQYF.

The chain links TRBV5-1 to TRBJ2-2; TRBD1 matches at 8 bases. The junction had 5 bases not matched to a gene; V was cut back by 4 bases and J by 0 bases. Per germline, CDR1 SGHRS and CDR2 YFSETQ. The CDR3 totals 16 residues. CDR3 nucleotide sequence: TGCGCCAGCAGCCCTGGACAGGGATCGAACACCGGGGAGCTGTTTTTT. Its translation: CASSPGQGSNTGELFF.

V and J are TRBV9 and TRBJ1-1; unclear D gene. Trimming removed 3 bases at V and 1 base at J, with 13 bases between. There are 15 residues in the CDR3. CDR1 is SGDLS, CDR2 YYNGEE, per germline. For the CDR3, the DNA is TGTGCCAGCAGCGCCGCCGGGGAGGCGAACACTGAAGCTTTCTTT. Translation gives CASSAAGEANTEAFF.

The gene calls are TRBV27 and TRBJ1-6, with a weak D call TRBD1 (6 bases). This CDR3 has 14 residues. Deletions cut 3 bases from V and 8 bases from J, with 11 bases between. CDR1 MNHEY and CDR2 SMNVEV come from the germline V gene (reference sequence). In DNA, the CDR3 is TGTGCCAGCAGTTTCGAGGGGGTATATTCACCCCTCCACTTT. Its translation is CASSFEGVYSPLHF.

V is TRBV5-1 and J is TRBJ1-1; 10 bases fit TRBD1. Germline V gene data show CDR1 as SGHRS and CDR2 as YFSETQ. CDR3 length equals 16 residues. Losses at the gene ends were 0 bases for V and 1 base for J; bases not matched to a gene: 3. CDR3 region: CASSLGQGAGNTEAFF. The CDR3 coding sequence is TGCGCCAGCAGCTTGGGACAGGGGGCCGGGAACACTGAAGCTTTCTTT.

V gene TRBV5-4 combines with J gene TRBJ2-5; maybe TRBD1 (6 bases). CDR1 and CDR2 (germline): SGHNT, YYREEE (reference sequence). The CDR3 sequence is 14 residues long. Trimming shortened V by 3 bases and J by 5 bases, and 14 bases separated the two germline ends. CDR3 DNA: TGTGCCAGCAGCTCGCAGGGGTTTCAGGAGACCCAGTACTTC. Translation: CASSSQGFQETQYF.

The chain employs TRBV5-4 and TRBJ2-3, with 10 bases identical to TRBD2. With V trimmed by 4 bases and J by 5 bases, 10 bases remained unmatched. The CDR3 covers 16 residues. Per germline, CDR1 SGHNT and CDR2 YYREEE (reference sequence). Here the CDR3 reads CASSPSASGGEDTQYF. DNA for the CDR3: TGTGCCAGCAGCCCCAGCGCTAGCGGGGGAGAAGATACGCAGTATTTT.

The chain combines TRBV5-4 with TRBJ1-2; 7 nucleotides agree with TRBD1. Looked up from germline, CDR1 is SGHNT and CDR2 is YYREEE (reference sequence). J gave up 3 bases and V 2 bases, and 1 base lay outside the gene matches. The CDR3 length is 13 residues. CDR3 sequence reads: CASSFGQDYGYTF. CDR3 sequence (DNA): TGTGCCAGCAGCTTTGGACAGGACTATGGCTACACCTTC.

The rearrangement links TRBV9 to TRBJ2-2, with a possible D match to TRBD1 (6 bases). Trimming cost V 0 bases and J 3 bases, with 24 bases left between them. The length of the CDR3 is 20 residues. Germline CDR1 is SGDLS and CDR2 is YYNGEE. CDR3 in amino acids: CASSVAQGIPGGVDTGELFF. The CDR3 DNA reads as TGTGCCAGCAGCGTAGCTCAGGGGATACCCGGAGGCGTCGACACCGGGGAGCTGTTTTTT.

J is TRBJ1-2 and V is TRBV7-2; D may be TRBD1 (6 bases). Looked up from germline, CDR1 is SGHTA and CDR2 is FQGNSA. V was trimmed by 5 bases and J by 4 bases, leaving 14 bases between them. The CDR3 has 14 amino acids. DNA of the CDR3: TGTGCCAGCAGCCTCCAGACAGGTGCCTATGGCTACACCTTC. This gives the protein CASSLQTGAYGYTF.

The rearrangement joins TRBV4-2 to TRBJ2-2; 7 bases align to TRBD1. The junction had 6 bases not matched to a gene; V was cut back by 4 bases and J by 4 bases. Per germline, CDR1 LGHNA and CDR2 YNFKEQ. This CDR3 contains 15 residues. The CDR3 loop reads CASSPNRGGTGELFF. CDR3 nucleotides: TGTGCCAGCAGCCCAAACAGGGGTGGCACCGGGGAGCTGTTTTTT.

V and J are TRBV2 and TRBJ1-5, with 10 bases aligning to TRBD1. There are 16 residues in the CDR3. The germline V gene has CDR1 SNHLY and CDR2 FYNNEI. Trimming at V came to 0 bases and at J to 5 bases, leaving 4 bases not matched to a gene. The CDR3 protein is CASSEALGQGYQPQHF. The DNA for the CDR3 is TGTGCCAGCAGTGAAGCCCTGGGACAGGGGTATCAGCCCCAGCATTTT.

The V call is TRBV20-1, the J call TRBJ1-4; 8 nucleotides align to TRBD1. Per germline, CDR1 DFQATT and CDR2 SNEGSKA (reference sequence). The CDR3 contains 11 residues. With 5 bases clipped from V and 8 bases from J, the junction kept 1 base outside the gene matches. The CDR3 bases are TGCAGTGCTCGACAGGGGGAAAAACTGTTTTTT. Amino acids: CSARQGEKLFF.

The chain links TRBV11-2 to TRBJ2-7; 7 nucleotides match TRBD1. Germline trimming cut 5 bases from V and 1 base from J; bases unmatched to any gene: 2. Germline V lookup: CDR1 SGHAT, CDR2 FQNNGV. The CDR3 loop spans 13 amino acids. Here the CDR3 reads CASSRDSSYEQYF. In DNA form, the CDR3 reads TGTGCCAGCAGCCGGGACAGTTCCTACGAGCAGTACTTC.

V usage is TRBV6-5 and J usage is TRBJ1-1; D remains unclear. Germline CDR1 is MNHEY and CDR2 is SVGAGI. The CDR3 spans 11 residues. Between the trimmed V and J ends, which lost 6 bases and 3 bases, there was a span of 5 bases. The CDR3 loop reads CASSDYTEAFF. The DNA for the CDR3 is TGTGCCAGCAGCGACTACACTGAAGCTTTCTTT.

This chain connects TRBV6-5 to TRBJ1-4, with unresolved D. The ends were cut back, 0 bases at V and 11 bases at J, with 13 bases in the middle. The V gene's germline CDR1 is MNHEY and CDR2 SVGAGI. This CDR3 has 14 residues. The CDR3 sequence is CASSYSRSVGKLFF. CDR3 DNA sequence: TGTGCCAGCAGTTACTCCCGGTCCGTTGGTAAACTGTTTTTT.

This rearrangement joins TRBV25-1 to TRBJ1-4; D is unclear. This CDR3 comprises 15 residues. Looked up from germline, CDR1 is MGHDK and CDR2 is SYGVNS. V was pared by 6 bases and J by 0 bases, with 11 bases between. CDR3 coding DNA: TGTGCCAGCAGCCCTGCGAGTGCAACTAATGAAAAACTGTTTTTT. This encodes CASSPASATNEKLFF.

This chain uses TRBV4-2 with TRBJ1-6; 8 nucleotides align to TRBD1. CDR1 is LGHNA and CDR2 is YNFKEQ in the germline V gene. CDR3 length: 14 residues. Trimming removed 5 bases from V and 9 bases from J; junction bases left unmatched: 6. The CDR3: CASSRTGIGSPLHF. For the CDR3, the DNA is TGTGCCAGCAGCAGGACAGGGATAGGTTCACCCCTCCACTTT.

The chain recombines TRBV5-6 with TRBJ2-1; D perhaps matches TRBD1 (6 bases). This CDR3 has 15 residues. Germline CDR1 SGHDT, CDR2 YYEEEE. Trimming took off 4 bases at V and 0 bases at J, with 11 bases between the two ends. The CDR3 DNA reads as TGTGCCAGCAGCCTCGGACAGAGCTCCTACAATGAGCAGTTCTTC. It translates to CASSLGQSSYNEQFF.

The V call is TRBV12-3 or TRBV12-4, the J call TRBJ2-1, with a possible D match to TRBD1 (7 bases). The CDR3 spans 13 residues. V lost 8 bases and J lost 4, with 12 bases in between. CDR3 bases: TGTGCCAGCGGACTACAGGGGTACAATGAGCAGTTCTTC. Translated, it gives CASGLQGYNEQFF.

This chain connects TRBV19 to TRBJ1-2; D perhaps matches TRBD1 (5 bases). V lost 8 bases to trimming and J lost 4 bases, with 11 bases between them. This CDR3 has 12 residues. Germline lookup yields CDR1 LNHDA and CDR2 SQIVND (reference sequence). This CDR3 is CASDSRSYGYTF. CDR3 coding DNA: TGTGCCAGTGACAGTCGTTCCTATGGCTACACCTTC.

The V gene is TRBV29-1, the J gene TRBJ2-3; D is possibly TRBD1 (6 bases). V was pared by 3 bases and J by 6 bases, with 25 bases between. The CDR3 has 17 residues. CDR1 and CDR2 from the germline V gene are SQVTM and ANQGSEA. CDR3 sequence reads: CSVESGLGAGAGDTQYF. The CDR3 DNA reads as TGCAGCGTTGAGTCTGGATTGGGGGCAGGAGCCGGGGATACGCAGTATTTT.